Shown below are 20 T cell receptor beta chains from a single sample sequenced in a study of T cells after posttransplantation cyclophosphamide. Only in-frame clones appear in the TCRdb table, and some are missing; sequencing was by immunoSEQ multiplex PCR. The record shows about 38,000 clones for this sample, with no singletons present. The sample consisted of PBMCs. These receptors all stem from a man aged 50-60 years in good health, CMV-negative, and a related stem cell transplant donor.

This clone was seen repeatedly, ten times or more. The chain uses TRBV19 and TRBJ1-6; TRBD1 aligns across 7 bases. CDR1 and CDR2 from the germline V gene are LNHDA and SQIVND (reference sequence). J lost 8 bases, V lost 3 bases, and 1 base had no gene match. The CDR3 is 13 residues long. The CDR3 DNA reads as TGTGCCAGTAGTATTGGGACAGATTCACCCCTCCACTTT. Translating gives CASSIGTDSPLHF.

This clone has ten or more counts. The chain recombines TRBV19 with TRBJ1-2; TRBD1 matches at 7 bases. This CDR3 has 14 residues. Looked up from germline, CDR1 is LNHDA and CDR2 is SQIVND (reference sequence). J lost 4 bases, V lost 3 bases, and 5 bases had no gene match. The CDR3, as DNA: TGTGCCAGTAGTATGAACAGGGGCGGCTATGGCTACACCTTC. Protein sequence: CASSMNRGGYGYTF.

This clone was detected ten times or more. The chain links TRBV7-9 to TRBJ1-5, with TRBD1 matching over 8 bases. V was pared by 0 bases and J by 5 bases, with 6 bases of the junction left unmatched. CDR1 is SEHNR and CDR2 is FQNEAQ in the germline V gene (reference sequence). CDR3 length equals 16 residues. CDR3 sequence reads: CASSLAVGTGYQPQHF. In DNA form, the CDR3 reads TGTGCCAGCAGCTTAGCGGTGGGGACAGGTTATCAGCCCCAGCATTTT.

At least ten counts were recorded for this clone. This chain connects TRBV5-6 to TRBJ2-7; 8 positions agree with TRBD1. Germline V gene sequence: CDR1 SGHDT, CDR2 YYEEEE. The length of the CDR3 is 14 residues. Unmatched junction bases numbered 11, after V lost 5 bases and J lost 7 bases. The CDR3 loop reads CASRLGQGLGEQYF. The DNA for the CDR3 is TGTGCCAGCAGGCTTGGACAGGGTTTGGGAGAGCAGTACTTC.

This clone was seen many times. This chain joins TRBV10-1 and TRBJ2-1; 7 bases align to TRBD1. From germline, CDR1 is WNHNN and CDR2 SYGVQD (reference sequence). The CDR3 spans 15 residues. The V and J ends lost 6 bases and 5 bases, in that order; junction bases with no gene match: 10. CDR3 bases: TGCGCCAGCAGCGAATCACAGGGGAACAACAATGAGCAGTTCTTC. It yields the protein CASSESQGNNNEQFF.

This clone showed up just a few times. The rearrangement links TRBV5-1 to TRBJ2-7; TRBD1 matches at 7 bases. V lost 4 bases and J lost 4; bases outside the gene matches: 5. This CDR3 spans 13 amino acids. CDR1 is SGHRS, CDR2 YFSETQ, per germline. CDR3 amino acids: CASSITQGYEQYF. CDR3 DNA sequence: TGCGCCAGCAGCATAACACAGGGGTACGAGCAGTACTTC.

This clone has more than one count but fewer than ten. This rearrangement joins TRBV5-5 to TRBJ1-2; possible D gene TRBD1, 6 bases. This CDR3 has 15 amino acids. V gave up 1 base and J gave up 2 bases, with 12 bases separating them. The V gene's germline CDR1 is SGHKS and CDR2 YYEKEE (reference sequence). CDR3: CASSLSDSENYGYTF. CDR3 coding DNA: TGTGCCAGCAGCTTGTCGGACAGCGAAAACTATGGCTACACCTTC.

The sample holds many counts of this clone. The chain is built from TRBV4-1 and TRBJ1-1, with D unclear. Trimming left V 1 base short and J 0 bases short, with 12 bases between. This CDR3 is built from 16 residues. Germline V gene lookup returns CDR1 MGHRA and CDR2 YSYEKL. The CDR3 reads CASSQGQIGLNTEAFF. CDR3 DNA: TGCGCCAGCAGCCAAGGGCAAATTGGGCTGAACACTGAAGCTTTCTTT.

This clone was recorded many times. The chain couples TRBV5-1 to TRBJ1-3, with D unresolved. This CDR3 contains 13 residues. Trimming stripped 0 bases from V and 4 bases from J, with 5 bases between. The germline V gene encodes CDR1 SGHRS and CDR2 YFSETQ. The DNA of the CDR3 is TGCGCCAGCAGCTTGGAGAGGGGAAACACCATATATTTT. Translating it yields CASSLERGNTIYF.

This clone has more than one count but fewer than ten. V usage is TRBV9 and J usage is TRBJ2-4, with TRBD2 matching 10 bases. Germline CDR1 is SGDLS and CDR2 is YYNGEE. The CDR3 has 16 residues. The J segment lost 5 bases and the V segment lost 2 bases, leaving 7 bases of the junction unmatched. The CDR3 region has the DNA TGTGCCAGCAGCGTCCTAGCGGGAGACCCCCAAAACATTCAGTACTTC. The encoded protein is CASSVLAGDPQNIQYF.

This clone was detected many times. The chain is built from TRBV25-1 and TRBJ1-4, with D possibly being TRBD1 (6 bases). The germline V gene has CDR1 MGHDK and CDR2 SYGVNS. This CDR3 has 15 amino acids. The V end lost 7 bases, the J end lost 5 bases, and 17 bases lay between the germline ends. Here the CDR3 DNA reads TGTGCCAGCACTTCACAGGGCTTCAAAAATGAAAAACTGTTTTTT. This encodes CASTSQGFKNEKLFF.

This clone appeared many times. This chain links TRBV4-1 with TRBJ2-5, with 9 nucleotides matching TRBD2. V lost 2 bases to trimming and J lost 5 bases; unmatched junction nucleotides: 6. Germline V gene data show CDR1 as MGHRA and CDR2 as YSYEKL. The CDR3 loop spans 15 amino acids. The CDR3 sequence is CASSQIAGVEETQYF. The CDR3 DNA sequence: TGCGCCAGCAGCCAAATAGCGGGGGTGGAGGAGACCCAGTACTTC.

The chain joins TRBV6-6 to TRBJ2-7; 10 bases match TRBD1. Germline CDR1 and CDR2: MNHNY and SVGAGI (reference sequence). The CDR3 is made up of 14 amino acids. V gave up 5 bases and J gave up 5 bases; unmatched junction bases: 6. CDR3 in DNA: TGTGCCAGCAGTAACGGGACAGGGGCCCACGAGCAGTACTTC. As protein: CASSNGTGAHEQYF.

This clone was recorded at least ten times. The gene calls are TRBV5-1 and TRBJ2-7, with 10 bases matching TRBD2. V dropped 1 base and J dropped 7; count of bases not matched to a gene: 8. Germline-derived CDR1 and CDR2 are SGHRS and YFSETQ. The length of the CDR3 is 15 residues. The CDR3 region is CASSLKASGGEEQYF. CDR3 sequence (DNA): TGCGCCAGCAGCTTGAAGGCTAGCGGGGGAGAAGAGCAGTACTTC.

The sample holds many counts of this clone. The gene calls are TRBV7-3 and TRBJ1-3, with TRBD1 matching over 9 bases. Germline loops: CDR1 SGHTA, CDR2 FQGTGA. The CDR3 runs to 16 residues. V shed 4 bases, J shed 0 bases, and the junction held 4 bases outside the gene matches. In nucleotides, the CDR3 is TGTGCCAGCAGCTCGATGGGACAGGGCTCTGGAAACACCATATATTTT. It yields the protein CASSSMGQGSGNTIYF.

This clone appeared a few times. The chain has TRBV9 and TRBJ2-7; a weak D match, TRBD1 (5 bases). The CDR3 is 14 residues long. Germline CDR1 SGDLS, CDR2 YYNGEE. V was clipped by 0 bases and J by 3 bases, with 10 bases between them. CDR3 sequence reads: CASSVGGTLYEQYF. CDR3 coding DNA: TGTGCCAGCAGCGTAGGGGGCACCCTCTACGAGCAGTACTTC.

There are many counts of this clone. This rearrangement joins TRBV7-2 to TRBJ2-2; unclear D gene. CDR3 length: 14 residues. CDR1 SGHTA and CDR2 FQGNSA come from the germline V gene. Trimming shortened V by 5 bases and J by 4 bases, and 11 bases separated the two germline ends. The CDR3 DNA is TGTGCCAGCAGCAAAGTCACAGCCACCGGGGAGCTGTTTTTT. Translating it yields CASSKVTATGELFF.

There are many counts of this clone. This rearrangement joins TRBV5-6 to TRBJ2-3; no definite D call. Germline assignment: CDR1 SGHDT and CDR2 YYEEEE. V was shortened by 4 bases and J by 7 bases, with 10 bases between the two germline ends. CDR3 length equals 12 residues. The CDR3 spells CASSVSPNTQYF. The DNA for the CDR3 is TGTGCCAGCAGCGTGAGCCCCAATACGCAGTATTTT.

This clone has ten or more counts. The chain joins TRBV13 to TRBJ1-2; 7 nucleotides align to TRBD1. This CDR3 contains 17 residues. V was pared by 5 bases and J by 6 bases, with 18 bases of the junction left unmatched. Per the germline V gene, CDR1 is PRHDT and CDR2 is FYEKMQ (reference sequence). For the CDR3, the DNA is TGTGCCAGCAGCCCCCCGGGGACGACAGGGCGGAAGGATGGCTACACCTTC. Its protein is CASSPPGTTGRKDGYTF.

This clone was found many times. The gene calls are TRBV9 and TRBJ2-5, with 11 positions matching TRBD2. V was clipped by 4 bases and J by 5 bases; unmatched bases: 4. The CDR3 runs to 14 residues. CDR1 is SGDLS, CDR2 YYNGEE, per germline. CDR3 in amino acids: CASSPGTSGETQYF. The DNA for the CDR3 is TGTGCCAGCAGCCCTGGGACTAGCGGTGAGACCCAGTACTTC.